Below, one T cell receptor (beta chain) is given with its context. Its matching antigen is unknown. Profiling relied on immunoSEQ multiplex PCR, and the TCRdb table lists in-frame clones only, not all of them. The sample includes about 43,000 clones, about four fifths of them seen just once. This record comes from a study of CD4 T cells in relation to SARS-CoV-2 and coronaviruses. Study context: TCR beta CDR3s were sequenced after roughly ten-day antigen culture of PBMCs.

This CDR3 contains 17 residues. The germline gives CDR1 LGHDT, CDR2 YNNKEL (reference sequence). V shed 3 bases and J 5 bases; nucleotides not matched to a gene: 4. Over 80,000 naive or memory CD4+ cells were cultured with CEF peptides for under 12 days. This TCR came from an adult with COVID-19. The chain recombines TRBV3-1 (or the pseudogene TRBV3-2) with TRBJ2-1, with TRBD2 identical over 16 bases. Material for sequencing was naive CD4+ T cells from PBMCs, cultured in vitro. Described subset: naive CD4+ T cells isolated by negative enrichment. The DNA for the CDR3 is TGTGCCAGCAGCCAGGGGACTAGCGGGAGGGCCCACAATGAGCAGTTCTTC. Protein sequence: CASSQGTSGRAHNEQFF.